This is a list of T cell receptor beta chains from one sample in a study of cytomegalovirus exposure and HLA in healthy donors. TCRdb keeps only in-frame clones here, not all; method: immunoSEQ multiplex PCR. The sample comprises over 50,000 clones, less than 96% of which are singletons, and 1% to 1.5% rests with the top ten. Specimen: PBMCs. The receptors here all came from a woman between 18 and 29 years old in good health and CMV-seronegative. The CDR3 runs from the conserved cysteine through the conserved F or W. A D gene is named only where the DNA matches it firmly. Clone size is shown for a subset of rows, as once, few, many or a class of expanded clone.

v_call	j_call	d_call	clone_size	cdr3_aa	cdr3_nt
TRBV21-1	TRBJ1-1	.	.	CASSTTDRGGATEAFF	TGTGCCAGCAGCACTACGGACAGGGGGGGGGCCACTGAAGCTTTCTTT
TRBV7-3	TRBJ2-1	TRBD2	.	CASSLTPPLAGNNEQFF	TGTGCCAGCAGCTTAACCCCCCCACTAGCGGGAAACAATGAGCAGTTCTTC
TRBV7-8	TRBJ1-1	TRBD1	.	CASSDLTGGRGSEAFF	TGTGCCAGCAGCGACCTTACAGGGGGCAGAGGGAGTGAAGCTTTCTTT
TRBV6-5	TRBJ1-1	.	.	CASSYSGTPNTEAFF	TGTGCCAGCAGTTACTCCGGGACACCTAACACTGAAGCTTTCTTT
TRBV27	TRBJ1-1	.	.	CASSRNAGGVWARGTEAFF	TGTGCCAGCAGCCGAAATGCGGGGGGCGTATGGGCTAGGGGCACTGAAGCTTTCTTT
TRBV2	TRBJ2-7	.	once	CASSERPQGLDEQYF	TGTGCCAGCAGTGAACGGCCTCAGGGGCTCGACGAGCAGTACTTC
TRBV6-1	TRBJ2-1	TRBD2	once	CASSDLRGTRPSEQFF	TGTGCCAGCAGTGACCTCCGGGGGACTAGGCCAAGCGAGCAGTTCTTC
TRBV7-9	TRBJ2-7	.	.	CASSQGGYEQYF	TGTGCCAGCAGTCAGGGAGGCTACGAGCAGTACTTC
TRBV6-5	TRBJ2-7	.	.	CASSSSDYEQYF	TGTGCCAGCAGCTCTAGCGACTACGAGCAGTACTTC
TRBV5-1	TRBJ2-1	TRBD2	.	CASSLGGSSGTHEQFF	TGCGCCAGCAGCTTGGGGGGGTCTAGCGGGACGCATGAGCAGTTCTTC
TRBV4-1	TRBJ1-2	TRBD1	.	CASSHPTGGAYGYTF	TGCGCCAGCAGCCACCCGACAGGGGGCGCTTATGGCTACACCTTC
TRBV15	TRBJ2-5	TRBD1	.	CATSTLKGAGETQYF	TGTGCCACCAGCACCCTTAAGGGGGCCGGGGAGACCCAGTACTTC
TRBV11-2	TRBJ2-3	TRBD2	.	CASSSAGLAGGGGTDTQYF	TGTGCCAGCAGCTCCGCAGGACTAGCGGGAGGGGGCGGCACAGATACGCAGTATTTT
TRBV7-3	TRBJ2-5	.	.	CASSLGGTAQETQYF	TGTGCCAGCAGCCTTGGGGGGACCGCCCAAGAGACCCAGTACTTC
TRBV7-9	TRBJ2-3	.	.	CASSFFAVDTQYF	TGTGCCAGCAGCTTTTTCGCGGTAGATACGCAGTATTTT
TRBV9	TRBJ2-3	TRBD2	.	CASSLGGPTDTQYF	TGTGCCAGCAGCCTGGGAGGGCCCACAGATACGCAGTATTTT
TRBV27	TRBJ2-7	TRBD1	.	CASRYRGSYEQYF	TGTGCCAGCAGGTACAGGGGTTCCTACGAGCAGTACTTC
TRBV21-1	TRBJ2-7	.	.	CASSNHRVAPDEQYF	TGTGCCAGCAGCAACCACAGGGTCGCCCCTGACGAGCAGTACTTC
TRBV30	TRBJ2-4	TRBD2	.	CANAPSAGGCNIQYF	TGTGCCAATGCCCCCTCGGCGGGAGGGTGTAACATTCAGTACTTC
TRBV28	TRBJ2-7	TRBD2	once	CASIRGLAVGDEQYF	TGTGCCAGCATCCGAGGACTAGCGGTAGGGGACGAGCAGTACTTC
TRBV28	TRBJ2-7	TRBD1	.	CASSLPGTGAYEQYF	TGTGCCAGCAGTCTCCCCGGGACAGGGGCCTACGAGCAGTACTTC
TRBV18	TRBJ1-2	TRBD1	.	CASSHPGTGGGYTF	TGTGCCAGCTCACACCCCGGGACAGGGGGTGGCTACACCTTC
TRBV5-1	TRBJ2-7	.	.	CASSLGVRGPYEQYF	TGCGCCAGCAGCTTGGGGGTCAGGGGTCCCTACGAGCAGTACTTC
TRBV5-8	TRBJ1-5	.	.	CASSLGQHTNQPQHF	TGTGCCAGCAGCTTGGGACAGCACACCAATCAGCCCCAGCATTTT
TRBV28	TRBJ2-2	.	.	CASSHAQGRLGELFF	TGTGCCAGCAGTCATGCCCAAGGGAGGTTGGGGGAGCTGTTTTTT
TRBV27	TRBJ2-7	TRBD2	.	CASTSGRAAYEQYF	TGTGCCAGCACAAGCGGGAGGGCGGCCTACGAGCAGTACTTC
TRBV2	TRBJ2-3	.	once	CASRSPRLFDTQYF	TGTGCCAGCAGATCCCCCAGGCTCTTTGATACGCAGTATTTT
TRBV5-1	TRBJ1-3	.	.	CASSLPDSSGNTIYF	TGCGCCAGCAGCTTGCCAGACAGCTCTGGAAACACCATATATTTT
TRBV5-1	TRBJ2-2	.	.	CASSFVRDTNTGELFF	TGCGCCAGCAGCTTCGTCCGGGACACGAACACCGGGGAGCTGTTTTTT
TRBV7-8	TRBJ1-5	.	.	CASSSYNQPQHF	TGTGCCAGCAGCTCCTACAATCAGCCCCAGCATTTT
TRBV13	TRBJ2-7	.	.	CASSLGDGNYEQYF	TGTGCCAGCAGCTTAGGGGACGGGAACTACGAGCAGTACTTC
TRBV5-6	TRBJ2-7	TRBD2	.	CASRGAGAAHSYEQYF	TGTGCCAGCAGAGGGGCGGGAGCCGCCCATTCGTACGAGCAGTACTTC
TRBV5-1	TRBJ2-7	TRBD1	.	CASSLGGTGYYEQYF	TGCGCCAGCAGCTTGGGGGGGACAGGCTACTACGAGCAGTACTTC
TRBV7-3	TRBJ2-3	.	once	CASSPGGQDTQYF	TGTGCCAGCAGCCCGGGGGGCCAAGATACGCAGTATTTT
TRBV30	TRBJ2-7	TRBD1	.	CAWGTGQGSYEQYF	TGTGCCTGGGGAACGGGACAGGGGAGCTACGAGCAGTACTTC
TRBV18	TRBJ1-1	.	.	CASSPRQPGATMNTEAFF	TGTGCCAGCTCACCCCGCCAACCAGGGGCGACTATGAACACTGAAGCTTTCTTT
TRBV19	TRBJ2-3	.	.	CATRTTASTDTQYF	TGTGCCACCCGGACTACCGCGAGCACAGATACGCAGTATTTT
TRBV4-1	TRBJ2-7	.	.	CASSGAGGSYEQYF	TGCGCCAGCAGCGGAGCAGGGGGGTCCTACGAGCAGTACTTC
TRBV28	TRBJ2-5	.	once	CASTQAETQYF	TGTGCCAGCACCCAGGCGGAGACCCAGTACTTC
TRBV4-1	TRBJ1-1	.	.	CASSPSDWTNTEAFF	TGCGCCAGCAGCCCCTCGGACTGGACGAACACTGAAGCTTTCTTT
TRBV7-3	TRBJ2-1	TRBD2	.	CASSSGLAGYNEQFF	TGTGCCAGCAGCTCGGGACTAGCGGGATACAATGAGCAGTTCTTC
TRBV18	TRBJ1-4	TRBD1	.	CASQTGPDEKLFF	TGTGCCAGCCAGACAGGGCCTGATGAAAAACTGTTTTTT
TRBV7-3	TRBJ2-1	TRBD2	.	CASSLSGGSSYNEQFF	TGTGCCAGCAGCTTAAGTGGCGGGAGCTCCTACAATGAGCAGTTCTTC
TRBV19	TRBJ2-3	.	.	CASSRDSLGDTQYF	TGTGCCAGTAGTAGAGACTCTCTCGGAGATACGCAGTATTTT
TRBV4-1	TRBJ1-4	.	.	CASSQGQGRYDEKLFF	TGCGCCAGCAGCCAAGGTCAGGGCCGCTATGATGAAAAACTGTTTTTT
TRBV13	TRBJ2-7	.	.	CASSPPGSYEQYF	TGTGCCAGCAGCCCCCCCGGCTCCTACGAGCAGTACTTC
TRBV7-9	TRBJ2-5	.	.	CASSPLGPQETQYF	TGTGCCAGCAGCCCCTTGGGGCCCCAAGAGACCCAGTACTTC
TRBV11-3	TRBJ2-3	.	.	CASSLVAGTDTQYF	TGTGCCAGCAGCTTAGTAGCAGGCACAGATACGCAGTATTTT
TRBV19	TRBJ1-2	.	.	CATQGYYGYTF	TGTGCCACCCAGGGTTACTATGGCTACACCTTC
TRBV28	TRBJ2-2	.	.	CASSLFRANTGELFF	TGTGCCAGCAGTTTATTTCGGGCGAACACCGGGGAGCTGTTTTTT
TRBV7-2	TRBJ2-2	.	.	CASSPQGAGAGELFF	TGTGCCAGCAGCCCCCAGGGGGCGGGGGCCGGGGAGCTGTTTTTT